Each of the 5 T cell receptor beta chains below was sequenced from the same sample in a study of cytomegalovirus exposure and HLA in healthy donors. 13 Jbeta primers and 60 Vbeta primers were used for the PCR. Sequenced by immunoSEQ multiplex PCR; TCRdb stores in-frame clones only, minus some. The repertoire holds roughly 160,000 clones, roughly 81% seen once, with about 2.4% in the top ten. Material: PBMCs. Receptors originate from a man aged 30 to 39 in good health and CMV-seropositive.

This clone occurred a few times. As DNA, the CDR3 is TGTGCCAGCAAACATAGGAGGAACACCGGGGAGCTGTTTTTT. It encodes CASKHRRNTGELFF. The J gene is TRBJ2-2, the V gene TRBV6-1; D call uncertain. CDR3 length: 14 amino acids. Trimming took 7 bases from V and 1 from J, leaving 10 bases between them. Per the germline V gene, CDR1 is MNHNS and CDR2 is SASEGT.

The CDR3, as DNA: TGTGCCAGCAGTTTATCTCGCTACGAGCAGTACTTC. This translates into CASSLSRYEQYF. V and J are TRBV28 and TRBJ2-7, with unresolved D. V gave up 1 base and J gave up 3 bases, with 4 bases separating them. This CDR3 contains 12 residues. From germline, CDR1 is MDHEN and CDR2 SYDVKM. The full variable domain, rest sourced from reference TRBV28 and TRBJ2-7, is DVKVTQSSRYLVKRTGEKVFLECVQDMDHENMFWYRQDPGLGLRLIYFSYDVKMKEKGDIPEGYSVSREKKERFSLILESASTNQTSMYLCASSLSRYEQYFGPGTRLTVT.

The chain is built from TRBV5-8 and TRBJ1-6; 9 nucleotides agree with TRBD1. The V gene's germline CDR1 is SGHTS and CDR2 YDEGEE. The length of the CDR3 is 15 residues. The J segment lost 9 bases and the V segment lost 5 bases, leaving 9 bases of the junction unmatched. The CDR3 here is CASRFRTGDSSPLHF. In DNA, the CDR3 is TGTGCCAGCAGGTTCCGGACAGGGGACAGTTCACCCCTCCACTTT.

The V gene is TRBV6-1, the J gene TRBJ1-5; 8 nucleotides match TRBD1. CDR3 size: 14 residues. CDR1 is MNHNS and CDR2 is SASEGT in the germline V gene. Trimming cost V 2 bases and J 6 bases; bases outside gene matches: 3. The CDR3 coding sequence is TGTGCCAGCAGTGAAACAGGGGGTGTTCAGCCCCAGCATTTT. Translation: CASSETGGVQPQHF.

The CDR3 spells CASSQGFLAGYQETQYF. CDR3 DNA: TGTGCCAGCAGCCAAGGCTTCCTAGCGGGGTACCAAGAGACCCAGTACTTC. The chain is built from TRBV4-2 and TRBJ2-5, with 9 bases matching TRBD2. V trimming: 1 base; J trimming: 0 bases; junction bases outside the gene matches: 6. Germline lookup yields CDR1 LGHNA and CDR2 YNFKEQ. This CDR3 comprises 17 residues.